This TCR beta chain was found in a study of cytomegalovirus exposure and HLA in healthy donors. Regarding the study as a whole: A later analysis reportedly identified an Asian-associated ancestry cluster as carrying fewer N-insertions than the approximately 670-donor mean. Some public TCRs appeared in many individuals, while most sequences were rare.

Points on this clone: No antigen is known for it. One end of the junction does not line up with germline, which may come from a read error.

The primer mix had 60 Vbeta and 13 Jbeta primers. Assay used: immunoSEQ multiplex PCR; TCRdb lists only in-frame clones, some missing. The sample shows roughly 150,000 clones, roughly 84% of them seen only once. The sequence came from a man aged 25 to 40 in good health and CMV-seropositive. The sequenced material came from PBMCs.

CDR3 DNA sequence: TGTTCCAGCAGCGCTACCTCATACGGGGAGCTGTTTTTT. Protein: CSSSATSYGELFF. The chain has TRBV7-9 and TRBJ2-2; D call uncertain. The germline CDR1 and CDR2 sequences are SEHNR and FQNEAQ (reference sequence). This CDR3 contains 13 residues.